The subject of this entry is one T cell receptor (beta chain). Its antigen is undetermined. This sample stems from a study of cytomegalovirus exposure and HLA in healthy donors. General observations from the study: In a later analysis, HLA-associated beta chains showed higher expansion and lower generation probabilities than comparable chains. Data from an earlier analysis indicated that most TCR beta V segments were productive either about 87% or about 30% of the time.

PCR was performed using 60 Vbeta and 13 Jbeta primers. Clones were read by immunoSEQ multiplex PCR, and TCRdb kept only the in-frame ones, dropping some. The sample lists 65,000 to 75,000 clones, 65% to 70% occurring once. This CDR3 is built from 18 residues. Sequencing was done on a sample of PBMCs. The rearrangement links TRBV12-1 to TRBJ1-1. TRBV12-1 has pseudogene status. The receptor comes from a woman aged 25 to 39 in good health and CMV-seronegative. The DNA of the CDR3 is TGTGCCAGCAGCTTGCGGGGAGGGGGGCTAGATGGGAACACTGAAGCTTTCTTT. Its translation: CASSLRGGGLDGNTEAFF.